Detailed here is one T cell receptor beta chain. Its cognate antigen is unknown. Use of 60 Vbeta and 13 Jbeta primers characterized the PCR. The method was immunoSEQ multiplex PCR; TCRdb's version includes in-frame clones alone and lacks a portion of them. The table lists fewer than 85,000 clones. The sample is drawn from a study of cytomegalovirus exposure and HLA in healthy donors. Findings and limits, study-wide: When analyzed later, a missense DCLRE1C variant was found to be linked to TCR beta V- and J-gene trimming.

V was pared by 4 bases and J by 4 bases, with 23 bases between. The CDR3 is made up of 17 amino acids. The germline CDR1 and CDR2 sequences are SGHDT and YYEEEE. This chain connects TRBV5-6 to TRBJ1-2; a weak D match, TRBD1 (5 bases). This TCR came from a woman aged 35 to 49 in good health and CMV-seropositive. Input material: PBMCs. The CDR3 loop reads CASSPGRGARAVYGYTF. CDR3 DNA: TGTGCCAGCAGCCCGGGTAGGGGTGCAAGGGCCGTCTATGGCTACACCTTC.